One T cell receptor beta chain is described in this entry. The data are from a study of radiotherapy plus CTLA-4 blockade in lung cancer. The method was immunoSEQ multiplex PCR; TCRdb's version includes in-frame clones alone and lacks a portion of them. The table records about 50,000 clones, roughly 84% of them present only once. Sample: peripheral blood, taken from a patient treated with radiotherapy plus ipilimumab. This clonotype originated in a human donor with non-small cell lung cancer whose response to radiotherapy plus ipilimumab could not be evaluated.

CDR3 in DNA: TGTGCCAGCAGTTACTCAGGGACTGGAGAAAAACTGTTTTTT. Its protein is CASSYSGTGEKLFF. The chain uses TRBV6-5 and TRBJ1-4; D is possibly TRBD1 (5 bases). The CDR3 covers 14 residues. Germline CDR1 reads MNHEY; CDR2 reads SVGAGI. Between the trimmed V and J ends, which lost 0 bases and 8 bases, there was a span of 10 bases.